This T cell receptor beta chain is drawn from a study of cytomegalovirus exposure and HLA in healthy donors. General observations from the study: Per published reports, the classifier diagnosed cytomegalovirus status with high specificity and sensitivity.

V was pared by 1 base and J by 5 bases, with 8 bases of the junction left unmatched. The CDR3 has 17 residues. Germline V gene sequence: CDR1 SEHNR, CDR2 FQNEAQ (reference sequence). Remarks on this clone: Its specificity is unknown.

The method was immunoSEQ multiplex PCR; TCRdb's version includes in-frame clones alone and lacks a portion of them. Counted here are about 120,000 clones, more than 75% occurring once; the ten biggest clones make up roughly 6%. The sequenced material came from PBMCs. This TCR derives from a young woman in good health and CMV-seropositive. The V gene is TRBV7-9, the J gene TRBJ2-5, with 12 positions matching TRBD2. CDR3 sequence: CASSLEASGGAEETQYF. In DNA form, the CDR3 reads TGTGCCAGCAGCTTAGAGGCTAGCGGGGGGGCCGAGGAGACCCAGTACTTC.